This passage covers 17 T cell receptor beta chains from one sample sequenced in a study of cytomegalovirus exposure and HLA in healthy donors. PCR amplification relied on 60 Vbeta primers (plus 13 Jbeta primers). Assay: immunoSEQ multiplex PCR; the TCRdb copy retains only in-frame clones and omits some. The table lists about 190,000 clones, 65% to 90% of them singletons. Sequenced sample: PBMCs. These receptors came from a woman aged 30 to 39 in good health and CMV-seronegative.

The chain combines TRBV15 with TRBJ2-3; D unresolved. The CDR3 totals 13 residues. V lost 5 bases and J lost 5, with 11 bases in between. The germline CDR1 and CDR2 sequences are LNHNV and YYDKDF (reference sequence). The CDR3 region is CATSQGVRDTQYF. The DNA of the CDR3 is TGTGCCACCAGCCAAGGAGTCCGAGATACGCAGTATTTT.

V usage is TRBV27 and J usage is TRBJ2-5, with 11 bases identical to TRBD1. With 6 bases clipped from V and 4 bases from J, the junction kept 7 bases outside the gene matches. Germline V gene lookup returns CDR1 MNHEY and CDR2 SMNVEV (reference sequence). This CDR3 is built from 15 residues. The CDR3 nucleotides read TGTGCCAGCAGAAAAGGACAGGGGGCGCCAGAGACCCAGTACTTC. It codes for CASRKGQGAPETQYF.

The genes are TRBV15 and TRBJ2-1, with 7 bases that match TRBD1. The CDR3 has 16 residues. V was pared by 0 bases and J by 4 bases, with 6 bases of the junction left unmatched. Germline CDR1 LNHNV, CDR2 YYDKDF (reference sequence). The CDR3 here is CATSRDRTGAYNEQFF. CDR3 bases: TGTGCCACCAGCAGAGATCGTACAGGGGCTTACAATGAGCAGTTCTTC.

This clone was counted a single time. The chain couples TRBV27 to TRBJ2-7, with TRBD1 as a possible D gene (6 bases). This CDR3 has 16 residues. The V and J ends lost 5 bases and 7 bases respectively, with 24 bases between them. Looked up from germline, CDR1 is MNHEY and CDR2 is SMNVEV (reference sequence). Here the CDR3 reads CASSPSSGTRPMEQYF. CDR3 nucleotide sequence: TGTGCCAGCAGTCCATCTTCAGGGACACGCCCAATGGAGCAGTACTTC.

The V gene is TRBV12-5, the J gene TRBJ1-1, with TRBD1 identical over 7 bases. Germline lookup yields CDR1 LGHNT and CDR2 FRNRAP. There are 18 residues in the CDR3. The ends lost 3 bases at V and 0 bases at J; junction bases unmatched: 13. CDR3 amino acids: CASGFTNPRGLLNTEAFF. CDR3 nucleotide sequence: TGTGCTAGTGGTTTCACGAACCCCAGGGGGTTGTTGAACACTGAAGCTTTCTTT.

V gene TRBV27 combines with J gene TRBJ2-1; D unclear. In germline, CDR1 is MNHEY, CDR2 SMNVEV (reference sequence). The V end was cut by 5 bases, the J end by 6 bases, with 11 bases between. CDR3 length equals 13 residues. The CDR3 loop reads CASSPTFFNEQFF. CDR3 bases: TGTGCCAGCAGTCCGACTTTTTTCAATGAGCAGTTCTTC.

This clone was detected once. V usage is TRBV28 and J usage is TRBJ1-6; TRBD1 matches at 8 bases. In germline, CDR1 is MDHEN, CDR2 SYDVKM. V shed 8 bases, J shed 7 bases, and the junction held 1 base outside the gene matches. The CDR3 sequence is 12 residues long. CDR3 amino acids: CASGTGNSPLHF. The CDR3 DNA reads TGTGCCAGCGGGACAGGAAATTCACCCCTCCACTTT.

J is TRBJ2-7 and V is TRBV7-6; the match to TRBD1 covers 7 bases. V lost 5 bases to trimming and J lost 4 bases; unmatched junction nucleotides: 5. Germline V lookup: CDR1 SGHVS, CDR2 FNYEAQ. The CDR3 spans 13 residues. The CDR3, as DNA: TGTGCCAGCAGCCCTACAGGGGTGTACGAGCAGTACTTC. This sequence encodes CASSPTGVYEQYF.

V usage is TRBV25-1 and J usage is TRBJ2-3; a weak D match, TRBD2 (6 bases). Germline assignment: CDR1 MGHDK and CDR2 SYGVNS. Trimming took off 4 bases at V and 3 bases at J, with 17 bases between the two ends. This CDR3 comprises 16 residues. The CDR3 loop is CASSGGWGVGTDTQYF. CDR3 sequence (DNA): TGTGCCAGCAGTGGGGGCTGGGGGGTGGGTACAGATACGCAGTATTTT.

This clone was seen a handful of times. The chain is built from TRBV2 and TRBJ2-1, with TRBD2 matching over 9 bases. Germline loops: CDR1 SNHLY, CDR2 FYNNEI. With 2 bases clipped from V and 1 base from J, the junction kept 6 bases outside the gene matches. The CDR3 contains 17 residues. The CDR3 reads CASSEWGLAGSYNEQFF. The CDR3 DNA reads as TGTGCCAGCAGTGAATGGGGCCTAGCGGGGTCCTACAATGAGCAGTTCTTC.

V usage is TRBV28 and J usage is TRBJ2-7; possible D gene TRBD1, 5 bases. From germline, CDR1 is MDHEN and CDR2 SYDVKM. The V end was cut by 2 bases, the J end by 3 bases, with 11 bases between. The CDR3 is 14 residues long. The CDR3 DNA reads TGTGCCAGCAGTTTACAGGGTTTGAACTACGAGCAGTACTTC. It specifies CASSLQGLNYEQYF.

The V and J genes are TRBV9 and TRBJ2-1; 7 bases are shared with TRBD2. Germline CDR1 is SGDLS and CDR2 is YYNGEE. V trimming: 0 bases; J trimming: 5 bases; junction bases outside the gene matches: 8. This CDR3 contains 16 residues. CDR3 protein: CASSVALASGDNEQFF. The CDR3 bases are TGTGCCAGCAGCGTAGCTCTCGCTAGCGGAGACAATGAGCAGTTCTTC.

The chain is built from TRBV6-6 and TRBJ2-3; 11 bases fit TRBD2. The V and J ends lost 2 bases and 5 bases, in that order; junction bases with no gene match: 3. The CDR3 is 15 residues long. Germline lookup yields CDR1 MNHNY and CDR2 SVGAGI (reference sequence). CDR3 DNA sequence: TGTGCCAGCAGTTACGGCACTAGCGGGGGAGATACGCAGTATTTT. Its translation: CASSYGTSGGDTQYF.

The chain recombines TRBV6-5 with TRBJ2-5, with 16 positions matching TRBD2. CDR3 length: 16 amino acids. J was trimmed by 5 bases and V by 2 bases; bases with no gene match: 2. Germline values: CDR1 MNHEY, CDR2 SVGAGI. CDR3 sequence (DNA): TGTGCCAGCAGTTACGGGACTAGCGGGGGGGAGGAGACCCAGTACTTC. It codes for CASSYGTSGGEETQYF.

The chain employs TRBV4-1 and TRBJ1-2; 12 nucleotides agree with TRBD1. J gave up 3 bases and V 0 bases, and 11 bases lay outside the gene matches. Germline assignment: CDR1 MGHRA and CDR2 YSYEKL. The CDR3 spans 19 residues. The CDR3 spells CASSQDFGGQGASHYGYTF. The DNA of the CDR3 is TGCGCCAGCAGCCAAGATTTCGGGGGACAGGGGGCTTCGCACTATGGCTACACCTTC.

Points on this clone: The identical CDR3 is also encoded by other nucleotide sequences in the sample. As DNA, the CDR3 is TGTGCCAGCAGTGAAGTGGGGAGGGTAGGTGGCTACACCTTC. This encodes CASSEVGRVGGYTF. The rearrangement links TRBV2 to TRBJ1-2; D remains ambiguous. V shed 1 base and J shed 7 bases, with 13 bases lying between them. CDR3 length equals 14 residues. Germline assignment: CDR1 SNHLY and CDR2 FYNNEI.

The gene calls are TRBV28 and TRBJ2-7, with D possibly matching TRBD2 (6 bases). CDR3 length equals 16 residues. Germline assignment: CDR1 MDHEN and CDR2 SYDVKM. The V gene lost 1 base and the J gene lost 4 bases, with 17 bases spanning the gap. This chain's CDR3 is CASSLLASANLYEQYF. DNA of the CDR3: TGTGCCAGCAGTTTATTGGCTAGCGCTAACCTTTACGAGCAGTACTTC.